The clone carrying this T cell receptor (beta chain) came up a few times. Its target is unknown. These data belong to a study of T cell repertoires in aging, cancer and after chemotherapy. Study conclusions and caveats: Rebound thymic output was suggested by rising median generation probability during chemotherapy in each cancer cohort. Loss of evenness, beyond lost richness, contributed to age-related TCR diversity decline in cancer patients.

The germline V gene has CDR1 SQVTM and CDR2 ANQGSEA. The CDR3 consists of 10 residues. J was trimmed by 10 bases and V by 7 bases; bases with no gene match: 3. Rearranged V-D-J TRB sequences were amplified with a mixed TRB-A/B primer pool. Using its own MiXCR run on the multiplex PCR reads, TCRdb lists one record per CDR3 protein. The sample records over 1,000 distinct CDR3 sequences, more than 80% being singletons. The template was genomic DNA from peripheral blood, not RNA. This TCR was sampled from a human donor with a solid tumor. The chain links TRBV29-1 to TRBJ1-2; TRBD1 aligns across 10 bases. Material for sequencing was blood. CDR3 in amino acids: CSAGTGDYTF. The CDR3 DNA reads TGCAGCGCCGGGACAGGGGACTACACCTTC.